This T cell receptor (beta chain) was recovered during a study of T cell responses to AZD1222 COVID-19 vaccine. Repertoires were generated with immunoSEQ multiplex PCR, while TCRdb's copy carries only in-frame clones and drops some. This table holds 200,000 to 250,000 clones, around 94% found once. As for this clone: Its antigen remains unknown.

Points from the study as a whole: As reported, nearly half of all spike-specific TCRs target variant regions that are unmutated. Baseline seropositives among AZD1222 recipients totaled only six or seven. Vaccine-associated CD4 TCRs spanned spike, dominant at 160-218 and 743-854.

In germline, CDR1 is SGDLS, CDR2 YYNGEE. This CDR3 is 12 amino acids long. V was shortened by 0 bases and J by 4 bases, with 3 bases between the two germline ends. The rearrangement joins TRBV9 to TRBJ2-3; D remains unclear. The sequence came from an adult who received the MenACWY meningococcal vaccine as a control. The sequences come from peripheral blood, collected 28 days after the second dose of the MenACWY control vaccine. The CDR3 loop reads CASSVGSDTQYF. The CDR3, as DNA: TGTGCCAGCAGCGTAGGCTCAGATACGCAGTATTTT.